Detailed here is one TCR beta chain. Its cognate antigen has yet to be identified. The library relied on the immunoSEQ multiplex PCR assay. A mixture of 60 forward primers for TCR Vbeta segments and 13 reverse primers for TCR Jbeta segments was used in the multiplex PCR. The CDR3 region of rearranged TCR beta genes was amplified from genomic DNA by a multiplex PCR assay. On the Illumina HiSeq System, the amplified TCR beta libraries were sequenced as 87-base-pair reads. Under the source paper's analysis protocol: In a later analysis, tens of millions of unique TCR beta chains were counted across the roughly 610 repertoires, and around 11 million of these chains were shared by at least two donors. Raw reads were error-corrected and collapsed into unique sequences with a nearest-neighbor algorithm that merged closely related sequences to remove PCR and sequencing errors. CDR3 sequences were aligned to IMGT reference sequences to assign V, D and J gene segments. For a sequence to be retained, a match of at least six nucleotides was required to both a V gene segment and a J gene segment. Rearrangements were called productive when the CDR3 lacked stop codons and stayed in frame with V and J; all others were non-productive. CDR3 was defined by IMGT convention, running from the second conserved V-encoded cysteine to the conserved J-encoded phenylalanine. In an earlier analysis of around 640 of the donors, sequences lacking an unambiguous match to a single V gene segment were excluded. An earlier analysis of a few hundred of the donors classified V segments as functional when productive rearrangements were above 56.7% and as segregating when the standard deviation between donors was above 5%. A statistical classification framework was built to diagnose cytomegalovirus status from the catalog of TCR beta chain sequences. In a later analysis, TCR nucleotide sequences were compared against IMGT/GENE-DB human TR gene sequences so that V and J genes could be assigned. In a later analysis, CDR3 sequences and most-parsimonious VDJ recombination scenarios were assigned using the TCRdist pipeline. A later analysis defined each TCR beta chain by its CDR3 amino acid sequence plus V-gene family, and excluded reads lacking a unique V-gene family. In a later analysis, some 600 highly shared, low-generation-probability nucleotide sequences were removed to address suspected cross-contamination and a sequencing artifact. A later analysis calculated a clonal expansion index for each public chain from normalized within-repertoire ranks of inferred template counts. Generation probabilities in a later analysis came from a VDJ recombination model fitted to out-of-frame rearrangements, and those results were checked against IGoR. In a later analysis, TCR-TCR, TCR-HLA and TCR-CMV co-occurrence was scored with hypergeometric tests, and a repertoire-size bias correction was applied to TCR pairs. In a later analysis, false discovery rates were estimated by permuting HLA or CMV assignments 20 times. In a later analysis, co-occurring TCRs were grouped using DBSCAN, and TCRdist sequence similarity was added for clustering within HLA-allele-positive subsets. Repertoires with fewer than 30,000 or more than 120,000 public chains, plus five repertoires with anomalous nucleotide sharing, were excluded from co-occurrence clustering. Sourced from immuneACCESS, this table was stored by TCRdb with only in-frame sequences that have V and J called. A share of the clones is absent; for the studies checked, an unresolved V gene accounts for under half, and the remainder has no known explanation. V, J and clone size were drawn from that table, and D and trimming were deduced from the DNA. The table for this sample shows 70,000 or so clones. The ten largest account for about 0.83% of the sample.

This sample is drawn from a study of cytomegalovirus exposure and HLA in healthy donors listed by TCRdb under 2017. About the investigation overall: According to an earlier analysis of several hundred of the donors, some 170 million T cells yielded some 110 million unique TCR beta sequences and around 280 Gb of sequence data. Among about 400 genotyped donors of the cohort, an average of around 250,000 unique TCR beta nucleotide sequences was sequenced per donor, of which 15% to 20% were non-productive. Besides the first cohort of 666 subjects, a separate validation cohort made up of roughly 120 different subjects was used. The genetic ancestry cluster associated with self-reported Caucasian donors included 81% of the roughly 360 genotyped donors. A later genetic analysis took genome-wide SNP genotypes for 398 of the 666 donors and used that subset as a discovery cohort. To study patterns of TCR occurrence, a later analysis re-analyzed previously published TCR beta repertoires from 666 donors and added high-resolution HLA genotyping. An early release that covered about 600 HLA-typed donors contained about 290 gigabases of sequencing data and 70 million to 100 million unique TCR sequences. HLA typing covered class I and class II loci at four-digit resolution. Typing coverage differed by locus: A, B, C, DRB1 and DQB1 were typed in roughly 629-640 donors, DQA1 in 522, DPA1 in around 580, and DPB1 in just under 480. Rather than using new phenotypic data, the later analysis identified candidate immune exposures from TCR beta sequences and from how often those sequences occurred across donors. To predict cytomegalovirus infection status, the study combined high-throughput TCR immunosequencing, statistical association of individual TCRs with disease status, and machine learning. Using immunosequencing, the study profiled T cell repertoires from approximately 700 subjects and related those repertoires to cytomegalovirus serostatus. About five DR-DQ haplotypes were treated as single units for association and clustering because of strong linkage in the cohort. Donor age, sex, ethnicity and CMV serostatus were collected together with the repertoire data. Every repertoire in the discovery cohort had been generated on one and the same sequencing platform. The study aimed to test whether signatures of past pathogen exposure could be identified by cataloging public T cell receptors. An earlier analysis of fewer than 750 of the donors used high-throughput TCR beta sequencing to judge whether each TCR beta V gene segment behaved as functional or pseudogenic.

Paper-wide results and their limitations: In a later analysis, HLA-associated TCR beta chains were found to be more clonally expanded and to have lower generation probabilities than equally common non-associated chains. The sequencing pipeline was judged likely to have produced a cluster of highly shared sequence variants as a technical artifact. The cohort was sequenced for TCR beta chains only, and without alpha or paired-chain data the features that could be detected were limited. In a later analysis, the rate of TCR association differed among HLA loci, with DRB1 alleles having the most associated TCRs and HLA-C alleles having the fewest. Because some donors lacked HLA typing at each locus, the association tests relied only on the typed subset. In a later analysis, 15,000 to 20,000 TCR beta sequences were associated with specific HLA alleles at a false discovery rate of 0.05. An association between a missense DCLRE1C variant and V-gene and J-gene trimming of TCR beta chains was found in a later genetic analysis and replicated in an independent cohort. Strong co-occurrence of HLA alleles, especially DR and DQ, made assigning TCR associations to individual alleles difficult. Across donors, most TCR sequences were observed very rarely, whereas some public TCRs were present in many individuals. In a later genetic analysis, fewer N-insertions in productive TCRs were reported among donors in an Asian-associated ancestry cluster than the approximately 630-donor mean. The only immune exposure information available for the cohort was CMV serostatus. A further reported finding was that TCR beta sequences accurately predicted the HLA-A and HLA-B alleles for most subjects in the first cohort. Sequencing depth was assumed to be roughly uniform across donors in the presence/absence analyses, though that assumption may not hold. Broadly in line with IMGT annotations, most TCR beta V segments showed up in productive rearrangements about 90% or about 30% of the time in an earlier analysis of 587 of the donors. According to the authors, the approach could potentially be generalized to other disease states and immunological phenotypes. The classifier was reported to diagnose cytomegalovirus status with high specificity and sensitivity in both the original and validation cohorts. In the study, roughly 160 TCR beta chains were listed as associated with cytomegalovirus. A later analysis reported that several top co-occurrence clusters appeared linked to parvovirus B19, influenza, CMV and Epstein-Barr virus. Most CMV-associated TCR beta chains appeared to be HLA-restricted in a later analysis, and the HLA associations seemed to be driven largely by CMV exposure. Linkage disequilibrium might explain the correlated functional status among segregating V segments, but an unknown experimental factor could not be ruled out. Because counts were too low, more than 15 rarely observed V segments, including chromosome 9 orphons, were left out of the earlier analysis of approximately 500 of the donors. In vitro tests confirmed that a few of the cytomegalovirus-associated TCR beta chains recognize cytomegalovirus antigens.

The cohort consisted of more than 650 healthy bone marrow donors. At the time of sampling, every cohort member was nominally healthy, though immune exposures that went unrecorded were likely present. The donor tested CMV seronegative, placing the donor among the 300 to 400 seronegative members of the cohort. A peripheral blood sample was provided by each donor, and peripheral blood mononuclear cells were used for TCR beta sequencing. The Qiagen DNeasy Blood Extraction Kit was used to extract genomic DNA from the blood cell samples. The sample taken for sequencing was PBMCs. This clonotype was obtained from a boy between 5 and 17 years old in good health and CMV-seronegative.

CDR3 sequence: CASSILQGYTEAFF. The nucleotides are TGTGCCAGTAGTATTTTACAGGGATACACTGAAGCTTTCTTT. This chain is built from TRBV19 and TRBJ1-1; the D gene is perhaps TRBD1, from 6 matching bases. Trimming removed 3 bases from V and 3 bases from J, leaving 11 bases between the germline ends. The CDR3 covers 14 residues, taking in both the cysteine and the phenylalanine. The entry retains the CDR3 DNA only, 42 bases that are in frame from base 1. The germline V gene (reference sequence) supplies CDR1 LNHDA and CDR2 SQIVND.